The rows below give T cell receptor beta chains drawn from one sample of a study of memory CD4+ T cells and cytomegalovirus serostatus. Clones were read by immunoSEQ multiplex PCR, and TCRdb kept only the in-frame ones, dropping some. The profile covers under 35,000 clones, with around 74% appearing a single time and 0.5% to 0.65% taken by the ten largest. The source material was memory CD4+ T cells from blood. These TCRs come from an adult in good health and CMV-seronegative. Some clones in this sample may be carry-over from other donors' samples. Both conserved end residues are part of each CDR3. The D gene is left open where the match is weak. Only some rows state a clone size, as once, few, many or a class for expanded clones.

j_call v_call clone_size d_call cdr3_nt cdr3_aa
TRBJ1-4 TRBV5-4 - - TGTGCCAGCAGCTCAGCCCAAGGGACACCAACTAATGAAAAACTGTTTTTT CASSSAQGTPTNEKLFF
TRBJ1-4 TRBV29-1 - - TGCAGCGTGAGCCCGAATAATGAAAAACTGTTTTTT CSVSPNNEKLFF
TRBJ2-7 TRBV5-6 - - TGTGCCAGCAGCTTTAGTCCCCCGAACGAGCAGTACTTC CASSFSPPNEQYF
TRBJ2-1 TRBV29-1 - TRBD2 TGCAGCGTTGAACTACTAGCGCAAAATGAGCAGTTCTTC CSVELLAQNEQFF
TRBJ2-4 TRBV6-1 few - TGTGCCAGCAGTGAACGATTAGGCATTCAGTACTTC CASSERLGIQYF
TRBJ2-3 TRBV28 - TRBD1 TGTGCCAGCAGTGAGACAGGGGGGGTGTCAGATACGCAGTATTTT CASSETGGVSDTQYF
TRBJ1-5 TRBV9 - - TGTGCCAGCAGCGCAACGGGGGCCAGCAATCAGCCCCAGCATTTT CASSATGASNQPQHF
TRBJ2-3 TRBV4-1 once - TGCGCCAGCAGCCCCTATCTCGGGATCACAGATACGCAGTATTTT CASSPYLGITDTQYF
TRBJ1-2 TRBV7-2 - - TGTGCCAGCAGCTTAGAGACACCATATGGCTACACCTTC CASSLETPYGYTF
TRBJ1-4 TRBV7-7 - - TGTGCTAGCAGCTTGGGCAACGGGAGGGCTAATGAAAAACTGTTTTTT CASSLGNGRANEKLFF
TRBJ1-2 TRBV16 - TRBD1 TGTGCCAGCAGCCGGGACAGCAGCTATGGCTACACCTTC CASSRDSSYGYTF
TRBJ2-7 TRBV1 - - TGCACCAGCAGAGGACTCTCCCTCGAGCAGTACTTC CTSRGLSLEQYF
TRBJ1-6 TRBV28 - - TGTGCCAGCAGTTTAAGCTCCTATAATTCACCCCTCCACTTT CASSLSSYNSPLHF
TRBJ1-1 TRBV4-1 - - TGCGCCAGCAGCCAAGATGTTATACGGAACACTGAAGCTTTCTTT CASSQDVIRNTEAFF